This T cell receptor (beta chain) was found in a study of blood T cell repertoires in COVID-19. In the original analysis: By means of reference gene primer amplification, nucleated cell counts were estimated. The repertoire was sequenced with immunoSEQ multiplex PCR; TCRdb's copy has only in-frame clones and lacks some. D and trimming come from the DNA, and the V and J calls and clone size come from that table. The data show some 390,000 clones, 75% to 90% seen once. V lost 6 bases and J 2 bases, leaving 8 bases between the germline ends. The CDR3 covers 13 residues. Patients at the Seattle site were enrolled during active infection and followed longitudinally.

The rearrangement links TRBV12-3 or TRBV12-4 to TRBJ2-1, with D hard to call. Sequencing input: peripheral blood. The sequence derives from a woman aged 35 to 49 with COVID-19, enrolled during active disease. The CDR3 sequence is CASSPYPYNEQFF. The CDR3 DNA is TGTGCCAGCAGCCCTTATCCCTACAATGAGCAGTTCTTC.